This entry features one T cell receptor (beta chain) sequence. At least ten counts were recorded for this clonotype. No antigen is known for it. The record has no base qualities; no much larger clone is one base away. Explained via the paper, the time point label denotes: persistent/refractory GD, antithyroid drugs over 5 years with positive TRAb. For both TCR sequencing and RNA sequencing, RNA was extracted from PBMCs in TRIzol. The diagnosis of Graves' disease was made according to American Thyroid Association guidelines. Recruitment of patients was carried out at an endocrinology department in Xi'an, China. From each patient, 7.5 to 10 milliliters of peripheral blood was collected into an EDTA anticoagulant tube. Ficoll Paque Plus density gradient separation was used to isolate PBMCs, and no further T cell sorting was done. An Agilent 2100 Bioanalyzer and agarose gel were used to assess RNA quality, and a NanoDrop 2000 was used to measure RNA concentration.

For CDR1 and CDR2, the germline V gene lists SGHAT and FQNNGV. The cysteine opens and the phenylalanine closes a CDR3 of 15 amino acids. Only the CDR3 region is kept as DNA, spanning 45 bases read in frame from base 1. Germline trimming: 5 bases from V, 4 bases from J; junction bases outside gene matches: 6. This entry comes from a study of regulatory T cells in long-lasting Graves disease (dated by TCRdb to the early 2020s). In terms of the full investigation: To count as having persistent Graves' disease, a patient had to have received antithyroid drug treatment for over 5 years with TSH receptor autoantibodies remaining persistently positive. Persistent Graves' disease patients were compared with newly diagnosed Graves' disease patients by peripheral blood TCR sequencing and RNA sequencing. The study took place in China and was registered as a clinical trial. A total of roughly 33 samples were covered by TCR sequencing, comprising roughly 13 persistent and around 20 newly diagnosed Graves' disease patients. On average, persistent Graves' disease patients in the clinical cohort had been on antithyroid drugs for about 10 years.

General findings and caveats noted by the study authors: Because the primary lesion, thyroid tissue, could not be accessed, the study looked at peripheral blood alone. Preferential use of TRBV28, TRBJ1-2 and TRBJ2-5 was observed in persistent disease, whereas TRBV20-1 and TRBJ2-1 were favored in newly diagnosed disease. Patients with persistent disease shared more public clonotypes (around 2,700) than newly diagnosed patients did (966). The authors noted that the small sample size was a limitation that may lower accuracy. Sequencing and analysis were limited to the TCR beta chain. Compared with newly diagnosed patients, patients with persistent Graves' disease had lower TCR Shannon entropy and fewer highly expanded clones, which suggests clonal expansion.

The library was produced with multiplex PCR. Sequencing used an Illumina HiSeq 4000. iRepertoire HTBI primers and Arm-PCR amplification of CDR3 regions were used to construct TCR beta libraries. Before sequencing, the PCR products went through gel purification. The study's own analysis went as follows. A total of under 80 TRBV and 14 TRBJ segments were identified across samples and were used for gene usage analysis of CDR3 amino acid clonotypes. COPE and FqMerger were used to merge the filtered high-quality paired reads into contigs. BLAST was used to align contigs to IMGT TRBV, TRBD and TRBJ reference genes, with CDR3 defined following IMGT. Any clonotype with a frequency above 0.1% was classified as a highly expanded clone. Shannon entropy was used to measure repertoire diversity, and the Gini coefficient was used to measure V-J evenness. A clonotype found in more than one individual was treated as public. TCRdb reworked the public reads: Q25 trimming with fastp, MiXCR clone assembly, productive beta chains retained. A single entry per CDR3 protein holds the most common genes and DNA from its merged rows. The V and J calls and clone size come from TCRdb's table, not from the authors' own analysis. The sample table records about 460,000 distinct CDR3 sequences; 22% of these occur just once. About 12% of the sample is in the top ten clones.

The rearrangement combines TRBV11-2 with TRBJ2-5; the central 11 bases match TRBD1. The TCR was taken from a female donor with Graves disease. Here the sequenced sample was peripheral blood mononuclear cells (PBMCs), taken when the disease was refractory, from a patient treated with antithyroid drugs. The CDR3 protein: CASSTGTGGGETQYF. The DNA sequence reads TGTGCCAGCAGCACCGGGACAGGGGGAGGAGAGACCCAGTACTTC.